The rows below give T cell receptor beta chains drawn from one sample of a study of blood T cell repertoires in COVID-19. Repertoires were generated with immunoSEQ multiplex PCR, while TCRdb's copy carries only in-frame clones and drops some. The data show 250,000 to 400,000 clones, roughly 91% seen once. The sample consisted of peripheral blood. The receptor source for this set is a middle-aged man with active or convalescent COVID-19. Both conserved end residues are part of each CDR3. Each record gives: V gene, clone size, J gene, CDR3 protein. Size tells how often a clone was seen (once, few, many) or the class of an expanded clone, and some rows leave it out.

>TRBV5-6|.|TRBJ1-1
CASRGSLNTEAFF
>TRBV12-3/TRBV12-4|.|TRBJ2-7
CASSPISGGEQYF
>TRBV28|.|TRBJ2-1
CASSLDRNNEQFF
>TRBV5-6|.|TRBJ2-5
CASSFTTLGQETQYF
>TRBV11-2|.|TRBJ1-3
CASGEGAGNTIYF
>TRBV5-6|.|TRBJ1-6
CASSSNRGLDSPLHF
>TRBV7-2|.|TRBJ1-5
CASSYTGANQPQHF
>TRBV19|.|TRBJ2-3
CASSSIGHSTDTQYF
>TRBV7-2|.|TRBJ2-7
CASSLQTGISYEQYF
>TRBV30|.|TRBJ1-5
CAWSVRGVHSNQPQHF
>TRBV5-1|once|TRBJ2-7
CASSSGMGYPYEQYF
>TRBV18|.|TRBJ2-3
CASSPPGQGASTDTQYF
>TRBV2|.|TRBJ2-1
CASSVDLAGGPNEQFF
>TRBV5-1|.|TRBJ1-1
CASSLFGQTSTEAFF
>TRBV30|.|TRBJ2-7
CAWTLGTATYEQYF
>TRBV7-2|.|TRBJ1-1
CASSLRQRNTEAFF
>TRBV12-5|.|TRBJ1-1
CASVRTGATEAFF
>TRBV30|once|TRBJ1-3
CAWSVPWDSPGNTIYF
>TRBV19|.|TRBJ2-3
CASSRQASGETDTQYF